This TCR beta chain was recorded in a study of blood T cell repertoires in COVID-19. Study-wide background: COVID-19 samples collected from the United States, Italy and Spain covered acute and convalescent phases. Nucleic acid was either cDNA or gDNA, and it came from T cells, B-cell-depleted T cells, or PBMCs.

Original processing notes: The authors estimated nucleated cell counts from reference gene primer amplification. Only in-frame clones appear in the TCRdb table, and some are missing; sequencing was by immunoSEQ multiplex PCR. V and J calls and clone size are those listed in that table; D and trimming were worked out from the DNA. The sample yields roughly 200,000 clones, under 90% seen once. CDR3 size: 14 residues. In germline, CDR1 is LGHDT, CDR2 YNNKEL (reference sequence). The V gene lost 4 bases and the J gene lost 1 base, with 10 bases spanning the gap. This receptor was taken from a man between 40 and 49 years old with acute or convalescent COVID-19. This chain connects TRBV3-1 (or the pseudogene TRBV3-2) to TRBJ1-1, with a possible D match to TRBD1 (5 bases). Sequenced: peripheral blood. The CDR3 loop is CASSLSTGNTEAFF. Here the CDR3 DNA reads TGTGCCAGCAGCCTTTCTACAGGGAACACTGAAGCTTTCTTT.